The 27 T cell receptor beta chains below come from one sample, sequenced in a study of somatic mutations in cytotoxic T cells in rheumatoid arthritis. Only in-frame clones appear in the TCRdb table, and some are missing; sequencing was by immunoSEQ multiplex PCR. The table lists 15,000 to 20,000 clones, 77% of them singletons. The sequenced material came from CD8+ T cells sorted from blood. These receptors all stem from an adult with rheumatoid arthritis.

V is TRBV18 and J is TRBJ2-1; 9 bases line up with TRBD2. Germline CDR1 KGHSH, CDR2 LQKENI. CDR3 length: 17 amino acids. V lost 3 bases to trimming and J lost 5 bases; unmatched junction nucleotides: 11. This chain's CDR3 is CASSPRDGTSFNNEQFF. CDR3 sequence (DNA): TGTGCCAGCTCACCCCGAGACGGGACTAGCTTTAACAATGAGCAGTTCTTC. The full variable domain, rest sourced from reference TRBV18 and TRBJ2-1, is NAGVMQNPRHLVRRRGQEARLRCSPMKGHSHVYWYRQLPEEGLKFMVYLQKENIIDESGMPKERFSAEFPKEGPSILRIQQVVRGDSAAYFCASSPRDGTSFNNEQFFGPGTRLTVL.

The chain uses TRBV30 and TRBJ2-1; tentatively, D is TRBD2 (6 bases). Germline V gives CDR1 GTSNPN, CDR2 SVGIG (reference sequence). V lost 5 bases and J 7 bases, leaving 18 bases between the germline ends. The CDR3 sequence is 14 residues long. The CDR3 sequence: CAWGNGAGFNEQFF. As DNA, the CDR3 is TGTGCCTGGGGCAACGGTGCGGGGTTTAATGAGCAGTTCTTC.

The rearrangement uses TRBV5-1 and TRBJ1-1; D is unresolved. This CDR3 region has 16 residues. V was clipped by 0 bases and J by 4 bases, with 16 bases between them. The germline gives CDR1 SGHRS, CDR2 YFSETQ. CDR3 coding DNA: TGCGCCAGCAGCTTGGTCGGCATCTCTCGAAGCACTGAAGCTTTCTTT. This gives the protein CASSLVGISRSTEAFF.

The table lists this clone with a few counts. The rearrangement uses TRBV20-1 and TRBJ1-6; weak D call: TRBD1 (6 bases). V shed 3 bases and J shed 9 bases, with 6 bases lying between them. Germline V gene lookup returns CDR1 DFQATT and CDR2 SNEGSKA (reference sequence). CDR3 length: 11 residues. The CDR3 spells CSARTGSPLHF. The CDR3, as DNA: TGCAGTGCTAGGACAGGTTCACCCCTCCACTTT.

This CDR3 is CASSPGTSGGLSYNEQFF. The CDR3 DNA sequence: TGCGCCAGCAGCCCCGGGACTAGCGGGGGACTCTCCTACAATGAGCAGTTCTTC. V gene TRBV5-1 combines with J gene TRBJ2-1; 14 bases map to TRBD2. The J segment lost 0 bases and the V segment lost 4 bases, leaving 6 bases of the junction unmatched. Looked up from germline, CDR1 is SGHRS and CDR2 is YFSETQ. There are 18 residues in the CDR3. The entire variable domain, with the rest obtained from reference TRBV5-1 and TRBJ2-1, is as follows: KAGVTQTPRYLIKTRGQQVTLSCSPISGHRSVSWYQQTPGQGLQFLFEYFSETQRNKGNFPGRFSGRQFSNSRSEMNVSTLELGDSALYLCASSPGTSGGLSYNEQFFGPGTRLTVL.

This clone is medium-sized by share. The gene calls are TRBV6-4 and TRBJ2-3; 10 bases align to TRBD2. Germline V CDR1 and CDR2: MRHNA, SNTAGT. The CDR3 runs 15 residues. Germline trimming cut 4 bases from V and 1 base from J; bases unmatched to any gene: 2. CDR3 protein: CASSAGTSGTDTQYF. CDR3 bases: TGTGCCAGCAGTGCCGGGACTAGCGGCACAGATACGCAGTATTTT.

This clone was observed a few times. This sequence joins TRBV27 and TRBJ2-3, with a weak D call TRBD2 (6 bases). Between the trimmed V and J ends, which lost 5 bases and 3 bases, there was a span of 24 bases. The CDR3 is 18 residues long. Germline V gene data show CDR1 as MNHEY and CDR2 as SMNVEV (reference sequence). Written as DNA, the CDR3 is TGTGCCAGCAGTCCCCCCGGGTCGAATCTGGCGGGGACAGATACGCAGTATTTT. Residues: CASSPPGSNLAGTDTQYF.

The CDR3 loop is CASSQSSYNSPLHF. Here the CDR3 DNA reads TGTGCCAGCAGCCAGAGCTCCTATAATTCACCCCTCCACTTT. The genes are TRBV7-9 and TRBJ1-6; no clear D. Germline CDR1 reads SEHNR; CDR2 reads FQNEAQ (reference sequence). With 5 bases removed from V and 0 bases from J, the gap between germline ends came to 5 bases. There are 14 residues in the CDR3.

This chain links TRBV21-1 with TRBJ2-2; the D call TRBD1 from the table was never checked on the DNA. TRBV21-1 is classified as a pseudogene. This CDR3 is built from 16 residues. CDR3 amino acids: CASSKEGTANTGELFF. The CDR3 DNA is TGTGCCAGCAGCAAGGAGGGGACAGCGAACACCGGGGAGCTGTTTTTT.

This clone counts as medium-sized. V is TRBV2 and J is TRBJ2-5; no firm D call. Germline assignment: CDR1 SNHLY and CDR2 FYNNEI. CDR3 length: 15 residues. The V gene lost 2 bases and the J gene lost 2 bases, with 12 bases spanning the gap. This CDR3 is CASSEPGLGQETQYF. The CDR3 nucleotides are TGTGCCAGCAGTGAACCAGGCCTCGGGCAAGAGACCCAGTACTTC.

In this sample, this clone turned up once. V usage is TRBV5-1 and J usage is TRBJ1-1; 9 bases are shared with TRBD1. Germline V gives CDR1 SGHRS, CDR2 YFSETQ. There are 15 residues in the CDR3. V shed 4 bases and J 8 bases; nucleotides not matched to a gene: 12. For the CDR3, the DNA is TGCGCCAGCAGCCTCGACAGGGGGTATGGTCGAGAAGCTTTCTTT. Amino acids: CASSLDRGYGREAFF. The full variable domain, completed using reference TRBV5-1 and TRBJ1-1, is KAGVTQTPRYLIKTRGQQVTLSCSPISGHRSVSWYQQTPGQGLQFLFEYFSETQRNKGNFPGRFSGRQFSNSRSEMNVSTLELGDSALYLCASSLDRGYGREAFFGQGTRLTVV.

This clone has just one count. V usage is TRBV18 and J usage is TRBJ2-1, with D hard to call. The CDR3 totals 13 residues. V shed 6 bases and J shed 7 bases, with 13 bases lying between them. Germline assignment: CDR1 KGHSH and CDR2 LQKENI. The CDR3 spells CASSPVAGNEQFF. CDR3 nucleotides: TGTGCCAGCTCCCCCGTGGCCGGTAATGAGCAGTTCTTC. Together with reference TRBV18 and TRBJ2-1, the CDR3 gives the full variable domain: NAGVMQNPRHLVRRRGQEARLRCSPMKGHSHVYWYRQLPEEGLKFMVYLQKENIIDESGMPKERFSAEFPKEGPSILRIQQVVRGDSAAYFCASSPVAGNEQFFGPGTRLTVL.

The J gene is TRBJ1-5, the V gene TRBV6-1, with a tentative D call TRBD1 (6 bases). CDR3 length equals 16 residues. Trimming removed 2 bases from V and 7 bases from J, with 18 bases in between. CDR1 and CDR2 from the germline V gene are MNHNS and SASEGT. The CDR3 here is CASSEMKGGSKQPQHF. CDR3 nucleotide sequence: TGTGCCAGCAGTGAAATGAAGGGGGGGTCCAAACAGCCCCAGCATTTT.

The chain uses TRBV27 and TRBJ2-3; 11 bases align to TRBD1. Germline V CDR1 and CDR2: MNHEY, SMNVEV (reference sequence). The CDR3 is made up of 14 amino acids. V lost 5 bases and J lost 8; bases outside the gene matches: 6. The CDR3 is CASSIPGTGGTQYF. The CDR3 nucleotides are TGTGCCAGCAGTATCCCCGGGACAGGGGGTACGCAGTATTTT.

The chain recombines TRBV6-4 with TRBJ2-3; weak D call: TRBD1 (5 bases). Germline CDR1 is MRHNA and CDR2 is SNTAGT. The V and J ends lost 4 bases and 1 base respectively, with 12 bases between them. The CDR3 totals 15 residues. CDR3 sequence: CASSVGRAGTDTQYF. The CDR3 bases are TGTGCCAGCAGTGTGGGCAGGGCCGGCACAGATACGCAGTATTTT.

By proportion, this clone is medium-sized. Here the CDR3 DNA reads TGTGCCAGCAGCAGAGGACAGGCGGACTATGGCTACACCTTC. As protein: CASSRGQADYGYTF. V is TRBV7-9 and J is TRBJ1-2; 7 bases are a match to TRBD1. This CDR3 region has 14 residues. The V and J ends lost 5 bases and 3 bases, in that order; junction bases with no gene match: 6. Germline values: CDR1 SEHNR, CDR2 FQNEAQ (reference sequence).

CDR3 in amino acids: CATFVTHETQYF. CDR3 bases: TGTGCCACCTTCGTAACCCACGAGACCCAGTACTTC. The chain recombines TRBV27 with TRBJ2-5; D not resolved. Germline CDR1 reads MNHEY; CDR2 reads SMNVEV (reference sequence). The CDR3 is made up of 12 amino acids. Trimming left V 10 bases short and J 5 bases short, with 14 bases between.

This rearrangement joins TRBV7-9 to TRBJ2-7; D call uncertain. Germline loops: CDR1 SEHNR, CDR2 FQNEAQ (reference sequence). The CDR3 consists of 12 residues. V was trimmed by 4 bases and J by 6 bases, leaving 10 bases between them. Written as DNA, the CDR3 is TGTGCCAGCAGCTCAACTGGTTCCGAGCAGTACTTC. This gives the protein CASSSTGSEQYF.

The CDR3 DNA is TGTGCCAGCTCACCCGGGCGGCACCCCCGGGGGGAGACCCAGTACTTC. Protein product: CASSPGRHPRGETQYF. The chain is built from TRBV18 and TRBJ2-5; possibly TRBD2 for D (6 bases). The CDR3 sequence is 16 residues long. The germline V and J ends were trimmed by 3 bases and 5 bases, with 19 bases remaining between them. In germline, CDR1 is KGHSH, CDR2 LQKENI.

CDR3 bases: TGTGCCAGCAGTTTGACAGGGGAAGGGAATGAAAAACTGTTTTTT. Amino acid sequence: CASSLTGEGNEKLFF. The chain uses TRBV6-1 and TRBJ1-4; 8 bases align to TRBD1. The CDR3 contains 15 residues. Germline CDR1 MNHNS, CDR2 SASEGT. The J segment lost 5 bases and the V segment lost 5 bases, leaving 7 bases of the junction unmatched.

This chain joins TRBV9 and TRBJ2-1; a weak D match, TRBD2 (6 bases). Germline CDR1 reads SGDLS; CDR2 reads YYNGEE. There are 15 residues in the CDR3. Trimming removed 3 bases from V and 9 bases from J, with 19 bases in between. CDR3 sequence: CASSARGGGEVEQFF. For the CDR3, the DNA is TGTGCCAGCAGCGCCCGAGGAGGCGGGGAGGTTGAGCAGTTCTTC.

This clone was observed a few times. This sequence joins TRBV6-5 and TRBJ2-2; no definite D call. Between the trimmed V and J ends, which lost 6 bases and 0 bases, there was a span of 11 bases. The CDR3 loop spans 15 amino acids. Germline V gene lookup returns CDR1 MNHEY and CDR2 SVGAGI. The CDR3 coding sequence is TGTGCCAGCAGCCAGGACGGCGCGAACACCGGGGAGCTGTTTTTT. Residues: CASSQDGANTGELFF.

The V gene is TRBV6-5, the J gene TRBJ1-3; tentatively, D is TRBD1 (5 bases). Trimming stripped 2 bases from V and 6 bases from J, with 14 bases between. Germline assignment: CDR1 MNHEY and CDR2 SVGAGI. This CDR3 contains 15 residues. The CDR3: CASSYRGEAENTIYF. The CDR3 nucleotides are TGTGCCAGCAGTTACCGGGGCGAAGCGGAAAACACCATATATTTT.

V gene TRBV28 combines with J gene TRBJ2-7; 7 positions match TRBD1. There are 13 residues in the CDR3. V dropped 5 bases and J dropped 4; count of bases not matched to a gene: 5. In germline, CDR1 is MDHEN, CDR2 SYDVKM. The CDR3 nucleotides read TGTGCCAGCAGTCTATTACAGGGGTACGAGCAGTACTTC. Residues: CASSLLQGYEQYF.

The J gene is TRBJ2-1, the V gene TRBV30; 11 positions match TRBD2. V shed 5 bases and J 4 bases; nucleotides not matched to a gene: 7. The CDR3 loop spans 15 amino acids. CDR1 and CDR2 from the germline V gene are GTSNPN and SVGIG (reference sequence). In nucleotides, the CDR3 is TGTGCCTGGGCGCTAGCGGGGGGCCTTTACAATGAGCAGTTCTTC. It is translated as CAWALAGGLYNEQFF.

The rearrangement joins TRBV28 to TRBJ2-7, with TRBD1 identical over 7 bases. The CDR3 is made up of 14 amino acids. The V segment lost 3 bases and the J segment 1 base; nucleotides outside the gene matches: 3. Germline V gene lookup returns CDR1 MDHEN and CDR2 SYDVKM. CDR3 sequence reads: CASSFGTASYEQYF. Written as DNA, the CDR3 is TGTGCCAGCAGTTTTGGGACAGCGTCCTACGAGCAGTACTTC.

The V gene is TRBV6-1, the J gene TRBJ2-1, with 8 bases fitting TRBD2. Germline assignment: CDR1 MNHNS and CDR2 SASEGT. The CDR3 covers 15 residues. The ends lost 1 base at V and 8 bases at J; junction bases unmatched: 7. The CDR3 loop reads CASSEGAGTSDEQFF. In DNA form, the CDR3 reads TGTGCCAGCAGTGAAGGAGCCGGGACTAGTGATGAGCAGTTCTTC.